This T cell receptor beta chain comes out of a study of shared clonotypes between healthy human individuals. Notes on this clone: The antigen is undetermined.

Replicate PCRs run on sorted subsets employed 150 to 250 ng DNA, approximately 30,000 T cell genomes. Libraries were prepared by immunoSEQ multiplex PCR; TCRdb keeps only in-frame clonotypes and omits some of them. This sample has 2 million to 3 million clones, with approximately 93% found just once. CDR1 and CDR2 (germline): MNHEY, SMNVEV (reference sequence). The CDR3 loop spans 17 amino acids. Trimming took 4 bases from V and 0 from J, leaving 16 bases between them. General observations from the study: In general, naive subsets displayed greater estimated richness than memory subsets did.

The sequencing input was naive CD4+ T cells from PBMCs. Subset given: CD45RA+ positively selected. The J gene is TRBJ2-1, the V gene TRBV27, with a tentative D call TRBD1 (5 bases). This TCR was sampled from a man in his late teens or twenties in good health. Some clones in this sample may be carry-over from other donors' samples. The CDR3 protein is CASSSHGAVSSYNEQFF. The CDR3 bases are TGTGCCAGCAGTTCCCATGGGGCCGTAAGCTCCTACAATGAGCAGTTCTTC.